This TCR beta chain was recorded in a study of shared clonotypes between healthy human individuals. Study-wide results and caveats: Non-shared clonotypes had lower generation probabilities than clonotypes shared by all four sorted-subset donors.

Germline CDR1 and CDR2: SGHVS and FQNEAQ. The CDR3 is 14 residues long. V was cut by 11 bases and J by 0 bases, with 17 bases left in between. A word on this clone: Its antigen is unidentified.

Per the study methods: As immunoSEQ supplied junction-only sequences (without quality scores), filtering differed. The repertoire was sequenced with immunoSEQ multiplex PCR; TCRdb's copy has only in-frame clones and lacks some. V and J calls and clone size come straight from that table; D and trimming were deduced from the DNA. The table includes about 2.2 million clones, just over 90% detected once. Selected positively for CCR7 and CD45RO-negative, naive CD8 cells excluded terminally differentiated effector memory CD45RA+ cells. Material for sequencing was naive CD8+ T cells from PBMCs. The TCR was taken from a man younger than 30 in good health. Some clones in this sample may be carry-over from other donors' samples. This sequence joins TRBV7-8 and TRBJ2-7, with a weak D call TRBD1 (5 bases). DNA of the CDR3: TGTGCCTCCCAGGGTGGCAGTCCCTCCTACGAGCAGTACTTC. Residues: CASQGGSPSYEQYF.